The entry below describes one TCR beta chain. Its antigen is not identified. The PCR had 60 Vbeta and 13 Jbeta primers. The table came from immunoSEQ multiplex PCR; TCRdb's copy has only in-frame clones and leaves some out. The profile shows over 200,000 clones, 75% to 85% of them singletons. With V trimmed by 2 bases and J by 7 bases, 7 bases remained unmatched. From germline, CDR1 is KGHSH and CDR2 LQKENI. The CDR3 loop spans 14 amino acids. This sample was included in a study of cytomegalovirus exposure and HLA in healthy donors. Findings and caveats of the study: It was reportedly the case that the classifier diagnosed cytomegalovirus status with high specificity and sensitivity. Whilst most TCR sequences proved rare, a subset of public TCRs occurred across many donors. Being productive about 87% or about 30% of the time was typical of most TCR beta V segments in an earlier analysis.

The sequencing input was PBMCs. The receptor was isolated from a woman aged 60-70 years in good health and CMV-seropositive. J is TRBJ1-2 and V is TRBV18; 7 nucleotides align to TRBD1. CDR3 loop: CASSPEGASLGYTF. The CDR3 bases are TGTGCCAGCTCACCAGAGGGGGCGTCGCTTGGCTACACCTTC.